This TCR beta chain was sequenced for a study of cytomegalovirus exposure and HLA in healthy donors. Study-level background: From about 180 million T cells, an earlier analysis saw 117 million unique TCR beta sequences.

Regarding the study as a whole: Despite most TCR sequences being rare, some public TCRs occurred in many donors. Reports indicated that the classifier achieved high specificity and sensitivity in diagnosing cytomegalovirus status. Analysis was carried out at a later point, and it linked a missense DCLRE1C variant to TCR beta V- and J-gene trimming.

PCR primers comprised 60 Vbeta and 13 Jbeta primers. Sequenced by immunoSEQ multiplex PCR; TCRdb stores in-frame clones only, minus some. The sample carries a few hundred thousand clones, 80% to 95% recorded once. Concerning this clone: Its antigen is unknown.

Germline V CDR1 and CDR2: MNHEY, SVGAGI. The CDR3 is made up of 12 amino acids. V shed 8 bases and J 8 bases; nucleotides not matched to a gene: 6. The source is a girl aged 2-10 years in good health and CMV-seronegative. Input material: PBMCs. The gene calls are TRBV6-5 and TRBJ2-1; 7 bases match TRBD2. The CDR3 sequence: CASWEGGDEQFF. In nucleotides, the CDR3 is TGTGCCAGCTGGGAGGGCGGGGATGAGCAGTTCTTC.